A single sample is the source of the 15 T cell receptor beta chains below, sequenced in a study of blood T cell repertoires in COVID-19. Only in-frame clones appear in the TCRdb table, and some are missing; sequencing was by immunoSEQ multiplex PCR. Among around 250,000 clones, about 84% were seen once, and the ten largest hold around 6%. The sequencing sample was made of peripheral blood. The receptors were sampled from an elderly woman with COVID-19, enrolled during active disease.

The chain combines TRBV19 with TRBJ1-3; perhaps TRBD1 as D (6 bases). Germline CDR1 and CDR2: LNHDA and SQIVND (reference sequence). The CDR3 is 17 amino acids. V lost 6 bases to trimming and J lost 0 bases, with 18 bases between them. The DNA of the CDR3 is TGTGCCAGTAGCCGTCGATTGGGAGGGGGCTCTGGAAACACCATATATTTT. It encodes CASSRRLGGGSGNTIYF.

This chain links TRBV11-2 with TRBJ2-3, with D unclear. The CDR3 length is 13 residues. Trimming pared 1 base from V and 5 bases from J, leaving 7 bases between. Germline CDR1 is SGHAT and CDR2 is FQNNGV. The CDR3: CASSLVEQDTQYF. The CDR3 nucleotides are TGTGCCAGCAGCTTAGTGGAGCAAGATACGCAGTATTTT.

The CDR3, as DNA: TGTGCCTGGTCAGGGACAGGGACCTACGAGCAGTACTTC. Protein sequence: CAWSGTGTYEQYF. The V and J genes are TRBV30 and TRBJ2-7; 9 positions match TRBD1. This CDR3 is built from 13 residues. Germline CDR1 is GTSNPN and CDR2 is SVGIG (reference sequence). V trimming: 5 bases; J trimming: 2 bases; junction bases outside the gene matches: 4.

This chain joins TRBV5-1 and TRBJ1-4, with D perhaps TRBD1 (5 bases). This CDR3 has 13 residues. The germline gives CDR1 SGHRS, CDR2 YFSETQ. V lost 4 bases and J lost 1, with 5 bases in between. The CDR3 spells CASSQGTNEKLFF. For the CDR3, the DNA is TGCGCCAGCAGCCAGGGAACTAATGAAAAACTGTTTTTT.

This clone occurred a few times. The V gene is TRBV11-2, the J gene TRBJ1-1; 9 nucleotides line up with TRBD1. The CDR3 has 14 residues. Germline V CDR1 and CDR2: SGHAT, FQNNGV. V lost 5 bases, J lost 3 bases, and 4 bases stayed unmatched. CDR3 coding DNA: TGTGCCAGCAGCCTTACAGGGGGCGACACTGAAGCTTTCTTT. It yields the protein CASSLTGGDTEAFF.

The rearrangement links TRBV19 to TRBJ1-2; 8 bases align to TRBD1. V shed 6 bases, J shed 4 bases, and the junction held 4 bases outside the gene matches. The CDR3 totals 13 residues. CDR1 and CDR2 (germline): LNHDA, SQIVND (reference sequence). The CDR3 sequence: CASRRGTGYGYTF. CDR3 bases: TGTGCCAGTAGGAGGGGGACAGGCTATGGCTACACCTTC.

CDR3 sequence (DNA): TGTGCCAGCAGTCAGATGACAGGGGGCACTGAAGCTTTCTTT. Its translation: CASSQMTGGTEAFF. The chain has TRBV6-5 and TRBJ1-1; 9 nucleotides match TRBD1. This CDR3 is 14 amino acids long. V was clipped by 5 bases and J by 4 bases; unmatched bases: 5. Germline loops: CDR1 MNHEY, CDR2 SVGAGI.

The CDR3 protein is CASSVNDRGYEQYF. The DNA for the CDR3 is TGCGCCAGCAGCGTTAACGACAGGGGGTACGAGCAGTACTTC. The V gene is TRBV5-1, the J gene TRBJ2-7; 9 bases match TRBD1. From germline, CDR1 is SGHRS and CDR2 YFSETQ. The CDR3 is 14 amino acids. The J segment lost 4 bases and the V segment lost 4 bases, leaving 6 bases of the junction unmatched.

The table lists this clone with a few counts. The V call is TRBV6-5, the J call TRBJ1-1, with 8 positions matching TRBD1. Germline CDR1 MNHEY, CDR2 SVGAGI. This CDR3 has 13 amino acids. V was clipped by 6 bases and J by 4 bases; unmatched bases: 4. CDR3 DNA: TGTGCCAGCAGGTTTACAGGGGGCACTGAAGCTTTCTTT. Translation gives CASRFTGGTEAFF.

The chain is built from TRBV7-9 and TRBJ2-5, with a weak D call TRBD2 (6 bases). V was cut by 5 bases and J by 5 bases, with 18 bases left in between. The CDR3 totals 15 residues. Germline values: CDR1 SEHNR, CDR2 FQNEAQ (reference sequence). This CDR3 reads CASSLGLIERETQYF. CDR3 coding DNA: TGTGCCAGCAGCCTTGGACTAATTGAGAGGGAGACCCAGTACTTC.

The rearrangement joins TRBV10-3 to TRBJ2-5; TRBD2 might be the D (6 bases). Germline V CDR1 and CDR2: ENHRY, SYGVKD. Trimming shortened V by 6 bases and J by 5 bases, and 25 bases separated the two germline ends. The CDR3 is 17 amino acids. Here the CDR3 reads CAIRGLGDSGEWETQYF. Here the CDR3 DNA reads TGTGCCATCAGGGGCCTTGGGGACTCGGGGGAGTGGGAGACCCAGTACTTC.

The chain joins TRBV11-2 to TRBJ2-1; D gene unclear. V was shortened by 7 bases and J by 3 bases, with 10 bases between the two germline ends. Germline V gives CDR1 SGHAT, CDR2 FQNNGV. CDR3 length: 13 amino acids. CDR3 coding DNA: TGTGCCAGCAACAGTGGTAGCTACAATGAGCAGTTCTTC. This gives the protein CASNSGSYNEQFF.

This clone was observed a single time. This rearrangement joins TRBV28 to TRBJ1-3; D is undetermined. Trimming removed 1 base at V and 4 bases at J, with 17 bases between. Germline V gene lookup returns CDR1 MDHEN and CDR2 SYDVKM. CDR3 length equals 17 residues. The CDR3 region is CASSLSPPDSGGNTIYF. The CDR3, as DNA: TGTGCCAGCAGTTTATCCCCGCCGGACTCGGGGGGAAACACCATATATTTT.

The chain uses TRBV28 and TRBJ2-1; D gene uncertain. V shed 4 bases and J shed 9 bases, with 28 bases lying between them. Germline CDR1 and CDR2: MDHEN and SYDVKM. The CDR3 runs to 18 residues. The CDR3 sequence: CASSSVISGLVFKLEQFF. CDR3 nucleotides: TGTGCCAGCAGTTCCGTGATATCCGGTCTAGTATTCAAACTTGAGCAGTTCTTC.

This clone was observed a few times. The chain couples TRBV30 to TRBJ2-7, with D maybe TRBD2 (7 bases). CDR3 size: 13 residues. V was clipped by 3 bases and J by 1 base, with 10 bases between them. The V gene's germline CDR1 is GTSNPN and CDR2 SVGIG (reference sequence). The CDR3 protein is CAWRGGPSYEQYF. The CDR3 DNA follows: TGTGCCTGGAGGGGGGGGCCGTCCTACGAGCAGTACTTC. The variable domain in full, completed from reference TRBV30 and TRBJ2-7, reads SQTIHQWPATLVQPVGSPLSLECTVEGTSNPNLYWYRQAAGRGLQLLFYSVGIGQISSEVPQNLSASRPQDRQFILSSKKLLLSDSGFYLCAWRGGPSYEQYFGPGTRLTVT.